These 22 T cell receptor beta chains were sequenced from one sample in a study of shared clonotypes between healthy human individuals. Measured with immunoSEQ multiplex PCR; TCRdb has only the in-frame clones, and not every one. Of some 490,000 clones listed, approximately 84% are singletons. Sequencing was carried out using PBMCs. These receptors all come from a woman between 40 and 55 years old in good health. Some clones in this sample may be carry-over from other donors' samples.

The chain uses TRBV30 and TRBJ2-7; D is undetermined. Per germline, CDR1 GTSNPN and CDR2 SVGIG (reference sequence). V was pared by 0 bases and J by 6 bases, with 12 bases between. The CDR3 consists of 13 residues. This CDR3 is CAWSVRLVGEQYF. DNA of the CDR3: TGTGCCTGGAGTGTACGCCTAGTGGGCGAGCAGTACTTC. Supplemented by reference TRBV30 and TRBJ2-7, the full variable domain reads SQTIHQWPATLVQPVGSPLSLECTVEGTSNPNLYWYRQAAGRGLQLLFYSVGIGQISSEVPQNLSASRPQDRQFILSSKKLLLSDSGFYLCAWSVRLVGEQYFGPGTRLTVT.

The V gene is TRBV7-3, the J gene TRBJ2-1; 9 bases fit TRBD2. V shed 2 bases and J 10 bases; nucleotides not matched to a gene: 9. The CDR3 is made up of 15 amino acids. Germline-derived CDR1 and CDR2 are SGHTA and FQGTGA. The CDR3 loop reads CASSLLGSGSSEQFF. In DNA form, the CDR3 reads TGTGCCAGCAGCTTATTGGGTAGCGGGAGCAGCGAGCAGTTCTTC.

This clone was seen only a few times. A read error may be the cause here, since a much bigger clone is one base away. V usage is TRBV6-4 and J usage is TRBJ1-2; 8 bases agree with TRBD1. The germline V gene encodes CDR1 MRHNA and CDR2 SNTAGT. Unmatched junction bases numbered 2, after V lost 4 bases and J lost 4 bases. This CDR3 has 13 residues. DNA for the CDR3: TGTGCCAGCAGTGCCGGGACAGGCTATGGCTACACCTTC. It codes for CASSAGTGYGYTF.

The chain carries TRBV7-8 and TRBJ2-5, with D tentatively TRBD1 (6 bases). This CDR3 is built from 15 residues. Germline V gene sequence: CDR1 SGHVS, CDR2 FQNEAQ. Trimming pared 4 bases from V and 2 bases from J, leaving 14 bases between. The CDR3 DNA sequence: TGTGCCAGCAGCTGGTACAGGGACGTACAAGAGACCCAGTACTTC. Amino acids: CASSWYRDVQETQYF.

This clone was seen a handful of times. The genes are TRBV18 and TRBJ1-1; no definite D call. V was clipped by 6 bases and J by 1 base, with 12 bases between them. The CDR3 length is 14 residues. CDR1 and CDR2 (germline): KGHSH, LQKENI. The CDR3 sequence: CASSSLMGNTEAFF. CDR3 DNA: TGTGCCAGCTCGTCCCTGATGGGGAACACTGAAGCTTTCTTT. Complete variable domain (other parts from reference TRBV18 and TRBJ1-1): NAGVMQNPRHLVRRRGQEARLRCSPMKGHSHVYWYRQLPEEGLKFMVYLQKENIIDESGMPKERFSAEFPKEGPSILRIQQVVRGDSAAYFCASSSLMGNTEAFFGQGTRLTVV.

The sample holds one count of this clone. The chain joins TRBV7-9 to TRBJ2-2; D may correspond to TRBD1 or TRBD2 (5 bases each). Germline lookup yields CDR1 SEHNR and CDR2 FQNEAQ (reference sequence). This CDR3 contains 11 residues. With 3 bases removed from V and 11 bases from J, the gap between germline ends came to 7 bases. The CDR3 region has the DNA TGTGCCAGCAGCTTTGGGACCGAGCTGTTTTTT. Protein sequence: CASSFGTELFF.

In the case of this clone: Given a far larger clone just one base away, this is likely a sequencing read error. The sample holds other DNA sequences that translate to the same CDR3. The genes are TRBV2 and TRBJ2-7; D possibly corresponds to TRBD1 (5 bases). Trimming removed 6 bases at V and 2 bases at J, with 8 bases between. There are 12 residues in the CDR3. The germline gives CDR1 SNHLY, CDR2 FYNNEI. As DNA, the CDR3 is TGTGCCAGCAGCGTGACAGCCTACGAGCAGTACTTC. Amino acid sequence: CASSVTAYEQYF.

The V call is TRBV29-1, the J call TRBJ1-1; D uncertain. CDR1 is SQVTM, CDR2 ANQGSEA, per germline. CDR3 length: 15 residues. The V end was cut by 0 bases, the J end by 0 bases, with 11 bases between. This CDR3 reads CSVEDRNLMNTEAFF. For the CDR3, the DNA is TGCAGCGTTGAAGATCGCAATCTCATGAACACTGAAGCTTTCTTT.

The chain links TRBV5-4 to TRBJ2-5; 10 nucleotides agree with TRBD2. The CDR3 consists of 16 residues. V dropped 5 bases and J dropped 2; count of bases not matched to a gene: 9. Per germline, CDR1 SGHNT and CDR2 YYREEE (reference sequence). The CDR3, as DNA: TGTGCCAGCAGTCTAAGCGGGAGGGGCCCACAAGAGACCCAGTACTTC. It codes for CASSLSGRGPQETQYF.

This clone occurred once. The J gene is TRBJ2-4, the V gene TRBV11-2; D is perhaps TRBD1 (5 bases). This CDR3 contains 17 residues. V gave up 4 bases and J gave up 0 bases, with 16 bases separating them. Germline V lookup: CDR1 SGHAT, CDR2 FQNNGV. The CDR3 sequence: CASSSLRGGEAKNIQYF. Written as DNA, the CDR3 is TGTGCCAGCAGCTCACTAAGGGGTGGGGAAGCCAAAAACATTCAGTACTTC.

Concerning this clone: A far larger clone is only one base removed, so a read error is likely. The chain is built from TRBV28 and TRBJ1-5; the D is unclear. V lost 2 bases and J 5 bases, leaving 13 bases between the germline ends. CDR3 length: 15 residues. Germline V gene lookup returns CDR1 MDHEN and CDR2 SYDVKM. This CDR3 is CASSLIRGMHQPQHF. The CDR3 DNA reads as TGTGCCAGCAGTTTAATCCGGGGAATGCATCAGCCCCAGCATTTT.

With respect to this clone: One base separates it from a far larger clone, so it is likely a read error. Given the absence of the conserved phenylalanine or tryptophan at the CDR3 end, a read error is likely. The rearrangement joins TRBV30 to TRBJ1-2; possibly TRBD1 for D (5 bases). V was cut by 1 base and J by 4 bases, with 13 bases left in between. Germline loops: CDR1 GTSNPN, CDR2 SVGIG (reference sequence). This CDR3 region has 14 residues. The CDR3 protein is CAWSDSGQAYGYTL. DNA for the CDR3: TGTGCCTGGAGTGACTCGGGGCAGGCCTATGGCTACACCTTA.

In its sample, this clone was seen once. The chain combines TRBV5-1 with TRBJ2-2; no definite D call. CDR3 length: 16 residues. The germline V and J ends were trimmed by 0 bases and 0 bases, with 9 bases remaining between them. CDR1 SGHRS and CDR2 YFSETQ come from the germline V gene. The CDR3 protein is CASSLVIQSNTGELFF. CDR3 DNA: TGCGCCAGCAGCTTGGTTATACAGTCGAACACCGGGGAGCTGTTTTTT.

For this clone: Possible read error: a much larger clone is one base away. The sample contains more than one DNA sequence encoding this CDR3. J is TRBJ1-6 and V is TRBV28; 9 bases are shared with TRBD1. The CDR3 runs 16 residues. CDR1 MDHEN and CDR2 SYDVKM come from the germline V gene. In DNA form, the CDR3 reads TGTGCCAGTAGTTTTCCGGGGACAGGGCTCAATTCACCCCTCCACTTT. Encoded protein: CASSFPGTGLNSPLHF.

The chain recombines TRBV7-9 with TRBJ2-3, with 10 bases lining up with TRBD2. J was trimmed by 0 bases and V by 8 bases; bases with no gene match: 14. CDR1 and CDR2 (germline): SEHNR, FQNEAQ (reference sequence). The CDR3 sequence is 18 residues long. The CDR3, as DNA: TGTGCCAGCGCGTTTCAGCGGGAGGGTACGGTTAGCACAGATACGCAGTATTTT. Amino acid sequence: CASAFQREGTVSTDTQYF.

This clone has a handful of counts. This probably arose from a read error, given a far larger clone one base away. J is TRBJ1-1 and V is TRBV29-1; possibly TRBD1 for D (6 bases). Per the germline V gene, CDR1 is SQVTM and CDR2 is ANQGSEA. The CDR3 totals 12 residues. The CDR3 sequence is CSAGGRNTEALF. CDR3 DNA: TGCAGCGCGGGGGGCCGGAACACTGAAGCTTTATTT.

The rearrangement uses TRBV27 and TRBJ1-4; a possible D gene is TRBD1 (5 bases). V lost 0 bases and J lost 0, with 17 bases in between. Germline V gene sequence: CDR1 MNHEY, CDR2 SMNVEV (reference sequence). The CDR3 covers 19 residues. CDR3 bases: TGTGCCAGCAGTTTATCGAATAGGGGCAGCAAAACAACTAATGAAAAACTGTTTTTT. Translating gives CASSLSNRGSKTTNEKLFF.

With regard to this clone: This sequence is one base from a far larger clone and is likely a read error. The chain carries TRBV7-9 and TRBJ1-1; D unclear. V shed 6 bases and J shed 6 bases, with 2 bases lying between them. The CDR3 loop spans 9 amino acids. Germline V gene data show CDR1 as SEHNR and CDR2 as FQNEAQ (reference sequence). The CDR3 is CASSPEAFF. As DNA, the CDR3 is TGTGCCAGCAGTCCTGAAGCTTTCTTT. The full variable domain, completed using reference TRBV7-9 and TRBJ1-1, is DTGVSQNPRHKITKRGQNVTFRCDPISEHNRLYWYRQTLGQGPEFLTYFQNEAQLEKSRLLSDRFSAERPKGSFSTLEIQRTEQGDSAMYLCASSPEAFFGQGTRLTVV.

On this clone: Given a far larger clone just one base away, this is likely a sequencing read error. Other DNA sequences in this sample translate to the same CDR3. The chain employs TRBV27 and TRBJ1-5; 8 nucleotides match TRBD1. V was pared by 4 bases and J by 7 bases, with 6 bases of the junction left unmatched. CDR1 is MNHEY and CDR2 is SMNVEV in the germline V gene (reference sequence). The CDR3 extends over 14 amino acids. CDR3 region: CASSSHDRGQPQHF. CDR3 nucleotides: TGTGCCAGCAGTTCCCACGACAGGGGACAGCCCCAGCATTTT.

The chain recombines TRBV7-2 with TRBJ1-4, with 7 bases that match TRBD1. This CDR3 spans 16 amino acids. Germline loops: CDR1 SGHTA, CDR2 FQGNSA. The V and J ends lost 4 bases and 3 bases, in that order; junction bases with no gene match: 8. For the CDR3, the DNA is TGTGCCAGCAGCTCACGAGAGGGACAGTCTAATGAAAAACTGTTTTTT. Its protein is CASSSREGQSNEKLFF. The full variable domain, completed using reference TRBV7-2 and TRBJ1-4, is GAGVSQSPSNKVTEKGKDVELRCDPISGHTALYWYRQSLGQGLEFLIYFQGNSAPDKSGLPSDRFSAERTGGSVSTLTIQRTQQEDSAVYLCASSSREGQSNEKLFFGSGTQLSVL.

The chain has TRBV6-5 and TRBJ1-5, with TRBD1 identical over 10 bases. The trim removed 6 bases at V and 2 bases at J, leaving 4 bases unmatched. This CDR3 spans 15 amino acids. The germline V gene encodes CDR1 MNHEY and CDR2 SVGAGI. The CDR3 spells CASRRDRGGNQPQHF. CDR3 sequence (DNA): TGTGCCAGCAGGAGGGACAGGGGAGGCAATCAGCCCCAGCATTTT.

Many counts were recorded for this clone. Compared with germline, one end of the junction differs, possibly owing to a read error. Distinct nucleotide sequences in the sample also encode this CDR3. V and J are TRBV4-1 and TRBJ1-1; 10 bases map to TRBD1. Germline-derived CDR1 and CDR2 are MGHRA and YSYEKL. The CDR3 runs 14 residues. As DNA, the CDR3 is TGCGCCAGCAGCCGGGGACAGGGGAACAATGAAGCTTTCTTT. Amino acids: CASSRGQGNNEAFF.